This TCR beta chain originates from a study of blood T cell repertoires in COVID-19. Overall study: Specimens from acute and convalescent COVID-19 originated in the United States, Italy and Spain. PBMCs, B-cell-depleted T cells, or T cells provided the cDNA or gDNA that made up the material.

This CDR3 has 15 amino acids. Germline loops: CDR1 MNHEY, CDR2 SVGAGI. The J segment lost 0 bases and the V segment lost 5 bases, leaving 5 bases of the junction unmatched. Authors' data handling: From reference gene primer amplification, estimates of nucleated cell counts were derived. Measured with immunoSEQ multiplex PCR; TCRdb has only the in-frame clones, and not every one. The V and J calls and the clone size are those of that table, but D and trimming were determined from the DNA. The sample records some 170,000 clones, more than 60% being singletons. The receptor was derived from a man between 60 and 75 years old with acute or convalescent COVID-19. The chain recombines TRBV6-5 with TRBJ1-2; 8 bases match TRBD1. Sequenced input: peripheral blood. The CDR3 loop is CASSPRGQANYGYTF. The CDR3 DNA follows: TGTGCCAGCAGTCCCAGGGGGCAAGCTAACTATGGCTACACCTTC.